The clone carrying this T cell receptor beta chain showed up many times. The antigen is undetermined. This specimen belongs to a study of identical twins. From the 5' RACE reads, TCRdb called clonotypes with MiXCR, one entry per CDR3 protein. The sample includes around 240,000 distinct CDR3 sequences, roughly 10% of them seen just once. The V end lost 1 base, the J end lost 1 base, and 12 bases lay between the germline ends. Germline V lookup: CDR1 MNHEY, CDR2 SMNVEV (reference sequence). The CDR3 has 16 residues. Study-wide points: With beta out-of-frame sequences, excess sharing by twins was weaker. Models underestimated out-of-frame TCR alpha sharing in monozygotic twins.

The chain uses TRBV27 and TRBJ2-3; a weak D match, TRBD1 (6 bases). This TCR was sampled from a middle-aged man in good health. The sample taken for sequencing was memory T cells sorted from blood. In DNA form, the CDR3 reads TGTGCCAGCAGTTTATTCGGACAGACACGCACAGATACGCAGTATTTT. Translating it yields CASSLFGQTRTDTQYF.